Listed below are T cell receptor beta chains from one sample, sequenced in a study of blood T cell repertoires in COVID-19. Profiled with immunoSEQ multiplex PCR; TCRdb holds only in-frame clones, not every one. Here the sample spans about 340,000 clones, 80% to 90% being singletons. Sequenced: PBMCs or T cells enriched from blood (not recorded which). The receptors stem from a woman between 35 and 50 years old with acute COVID-19. CDR3s include the opening cysteine and the closing phenylalanine or tryptophan. A D gene is named only where the DNA matches it firmly. The size field is filled for only some rows; it gives once, few, many or a size class.

clone_size: many; v_call: TRBV4-2; j_call: TRBJ1-4; d_call: .; cdr3_nt: TGTGCCAGCAGCCAAGTGGGAGGGGAGACTGAAAAACTGTTTTTT; cdr3_aa: CASSQVGGETEKLFF
clone_size: .; v_call: TRBV10-3; j_call: TRBJ2-6; d_call: TRBD1; cdr3_nt: TGTGCCATCAGTGAGTCCCTCGGACAGGGGTTCTCTGGGGCCAACGTCCTGACTTTC; cdr3_aa: CAISESLGQGFSGANVLTF
clone_size: .; v_call: TRBV7-9; j_call: TRBJ1-2; d_call: .; cdr3_nt: TGTGCCAGCAGCTTATTAGCGGGGTTGAGCGGCTACACCTTC; cdr3_aa: CASSLLAGLSGYTF
clone_size: .; v_call: TRBV4-3; j_call: TRBJ2-5; d_call: TRBD1; cdr3_nt: TGCGCCAGCAGCCAGGGACAGCACGGGACACAAGAGACCCAGTACTTC; cdr3_aa: CASSQGQHGTQETQYF
clone_size: .; v_call: TRBV5-1; j_call: TRBJ1-2; d_call: TRBD1; cdr3_nt: TGCGCCAGCAGCTTGGTAGGGGGCCCCTACACCTTC; cdr3_aa: CASSLVGGPYTF
clone_size: .; v_call: TRBV11-1; j_call: TRBJ1-6; d_call: .; cdr3_nt: TGTGCCAGCAGCACGGACAGTGGCTCCTATAATTCACCCCTCCACTTT; cdr3_aa: CASSTDSGSYNSPLHF
clone_size: .; v_call: TRBV15; j_call: TRBJ2-3; d_call: TRBD2; cdr3_nt: TGTGCCACCAGCAGAGATCCGCCAAGCGGGGGGAGCACAGATACGCAGTATTTT; cdr3_aa: CATSRDPPSGGSTDTQYF
clone_size: .; v_call: TRBV6-5; j_call: TRBJ1-2; d_call: .; cdr3_nt: TGTGCCAGCACGCCGAGCGGAGCTAACTATGGCTACACCTTC; cdr3_aa: CASTPSGANYGYTF
clone_size: .; v_call: TRBV6-4; j_call: TRBJ1-6; d_call: .; cdr3_nt: TGTGCCAGTTCGACAGTCTATAATTCACCCCTCCACTTT; cdr3_aa: CASSTVYNSPLHF
clone_size: .; v_call: TRBV5-4; j_call: TRBJ2-3; d_call: TRBD2; cdr3_nt: TGTGCCAGCAGCCCACCAGGACTAGCGGGAAACACAGATACGCAGTATTTT; cdr3_aa: CASSPPGLAGNTDTQYF
clone_size: .; v_call: TRBV7-8; j_call: TRBJ1-2; d_call: .; cdr3_nt: TGTGCCAGCAGCTTAACCGGACAGTATGGCTACACCTTC; cdr3_aa: CASSLTGQYGYTF
clone_size: .; v_call: TRBV4-2; j_call: TRBJ1-3; d_call: TRBD1; cdr3_nt: TGTGCCAGCAGCCAAGTAACGGACAGGGTTTCTGGAAACACCATATATTTT; cdr3_aa: CASSQVTDRVSGNTIYF
clone_size: .; v_call: TRBV5-6; j_call: TRBJ1-2; d_call: .; cdr3_nt: TGTGCCAGCTCTATCCGGGTGAATGGCTACACCTTC; cdr3_aa: CASSIRVNGYTF
clone_size: .; v_call: TRBV7-9; j_call: TRBJ1-1; d_call: .; cdr3_nt: TGTGCCAGCAGCTTAGGACAGGCTTTCATGAACACTGAAGCTTTCTTT; cdr3_aa: CASSLGQAFMNTEAFF
clone_size: .; v_call: TRBV3-1/TRBV3-2; j_call: TRBJ2-1; d_call: .; cdr3_nt: TGTGCCAGCAGCCAAACTTACAATGAGCAGTTCTTC; cdr3_aa: CASSQTYNEQFF
clone_size: .; v_call: TRBV25-1; j_call: TRBJ1-1; d_call: .; cdr3_nt: TGTGCCAGCAGTAAAACCGGGAGGAACACTGAAGCTTTCTTT; cdr3_aa: CASSKTGRNTEAFF
clone_size: few; v_call: TRBV19; j_call: TRBJ1-1; d_call: .; cdr3_nt: TGTGCCACTAAAATGGTATGGACAGAGAACACTGAAGCTTTCTTT; cdr3_aa: CATKMVWTENTEAFF
clone_size: .; v_call: TRBV5-1; j_call: TRBJ2-3; d_call: TRBD2; cdr3_nt: TGCGCCAGCAGCTCGGGACTAGCGGGGTCCACAGATACGCAGTATTTT; cdr3_aa: CASSSGLAGSTDTQYF
clone_size: .; v_call: TRBV27; j_call: TRBJ2-7; d_call: TRBD1; cdr3_nt: TGTGCCAGCAGTCATAGTGGGACAGGGGACGAGCAGTACTTC; cdr3_aa: CASSHSGTGDEQYF
clone_size: .; v_call: TRBV28; j_call: TRBJ2-7; d_call: .; cdr3_nt: TGTGCCAGCAGTTTACCCGAGGTTCGGCACGAGCAGTACTTC; cdr3_aa: CASSLPEVRHEQYF
clone_size: once; v_call: TRBV7-3; j_call: TRBJ2-3; d_call: TRBD2; cdr3_nt: TGTGCCAGCAGCTTCCGGGGGGGCCGAACAGATACGCAGTATTTT; cdr3_aa: CASSFRGGRTDTQYF
clone_size: .; v_call: TRBV6-2/TRBV6-3; j_call: TRBJ2-1; d_call: .; cdr3_nt: TGTGCCAGCACCCCCTTGGGGCCGTACAATGAGCAGTTCTTC; cdr3_aa: CASTPLGPYNEQFF
clone_size: .; v_call: TRBV7-2; j_call: TRBJ2-7; d_call: .; cdr3_nt: TGTGCCAGCAGCCGAGTTTACGAGCAGTACTTC; cdr3_aa: CASSRVYEQYF
clone_size: few; v_call: TRBV7-2; j_call: TRBJ1-1; d_call: .; cdr3_nt: TGTGCCAGCAGCTTACATGGCTTGGTCAGGGAAGCTTTCTTT; cdr3_aa: CASSLHGLVREAFF
clone_size: .; v_call: TRBV5-1; j_call: TRBJ2-7; d_call: TRBD2; cdr3_nt: TGCGCCAGCAGCTTGCGGCGGGGGGAGGAGCAGTACTTC; cdr3_aa: CASSLRRGEEQYF
clone_size: .; v_call: TRBV9; j_call: TRBJ2-7; d_call: .; cdr3_nt: TGTGCCAGCAGCGTAGCCCCGACAGGAACCTACGAGCAGTACTTC; cdr3_aa: CASSVAPTGTYEQYF
clone_size: .; v_call: TRBV6-6; j_call: TRBJ2-5; d_call: .; cdr3_nt: TGTGCCAGCAGTTACTCGGGCGGGGGCCCAGAGACCCAGTACTTC; cdr3_aa: CASSYSGGGPETQYF
clone_size: .; v_call: TRBV15; j_call: TRBJ1-4; d_call: TRBD1; cdr3_nt: TGTGCCACCAGCAGAACAGGGGGCGCGGGGGGGCTGTTTTTT; cdr3_aa: CATSRTGGAGGLFF
clone_size: .; v_call: TRBV11-2; j_call: TRBJ2-6; d_call: .; cdr3_nt: TGTGCCAGCAGCTCAGGGGTCTCTGGGGCCAACGTCCTGACTTTC; cdr3_aa: CASSSGVSGANVLTF
clone_size: .; v_call: TRBV13; j_call: TRBJ1-5; d_call: TRBD1; cdr3_nt: TGTGCCAGCAGCTACAATAGAGCCAGGGGGCTCAATCAGCCCCAGCATTTT; cdr3_aa: CASSYNRARGLNQPQHF
clone_size: once; v_call: TRBV29-1; j_call: TRBJ1-1; d_call: .; cdr3_nt: TGCAGCGTTGAAGTACAGGTTAACACTGAAGCTTTCTTT; cdr3_aa: CSVEVQVNTEAFF
clone_size: .; v_call: TRBV2; j_call: TRBJ1-2; d_call: .; cdr3_nt: TGTGCCAGCAGGAACACTCAGGGGCACTATGGCTACACCTTC; cdr3_aa: CASRNTQGHYGYTF
clone_size: .; v_call: TRBV6-5; j_call: TRBJ1-5; d_call: TRBD1; cdr3_nt: TGTGCCACCCACCGGGACAGGGTCGATCAGCCCCAGCATTTT; cdr3_aa: CATHRDRVDQPQHF
clone_size: .; v_call: TRBV6-6; j_call: TRBJ1-1; d_call: .; cdr3_nt: TGTGCCAGCAGACTCTACAGGGAAGGCACTGAAGCTTTCTTT; cdr3_aa: CASRLYREGTEAFF
clone_size: .; v_call: TRBV6-2/TRBV6-3; j_call: TRBJ1-2; d_call: .; cdr3_nt: TGTGCCAGCAATTATGGGGCTCCTGATTATGGCTACACCTTC; cdr3_aa: CASNYGAPDYGYTF
clone_size: .; v_call: TRBV29-1; j_call: TRBJ2-3; d_call: .; cdr3_nt: TGCAGCGTTGCCCAGGATAGCACAGATACGCAGTATTTT; cdr3_aa: CSVAQDSTDTQYF
clone_size: .; v_call: TRBV27; j_call: TRBJ2-3; d_call: TRBD1; cdr3_nt: TGTGCCAGCACCCCCCTGGGACAGGATACAGATACGCAGTATTTT; cdr3_aa: CASTPLGQDTDTQYF
clone_size: .; v_call: TRBV28; j_call: TRBJ1-2; d_call: .; cdr3_nt: TGTGCCAGCAGGCCATCAGACTATGGCTACACCTTC; cdr3_aa: CASRPSDYGYTF
clone_size: .; v_call: TRBV19; j_call: TRBJ2-1; d_call: TRBD1; cdr3_nt: TGTGCCAGTAGTACGACAGGGGATGTACGCTTTGAGCAGTTCTTC; cdr3_aa: CASSTTGDVRFEQFF